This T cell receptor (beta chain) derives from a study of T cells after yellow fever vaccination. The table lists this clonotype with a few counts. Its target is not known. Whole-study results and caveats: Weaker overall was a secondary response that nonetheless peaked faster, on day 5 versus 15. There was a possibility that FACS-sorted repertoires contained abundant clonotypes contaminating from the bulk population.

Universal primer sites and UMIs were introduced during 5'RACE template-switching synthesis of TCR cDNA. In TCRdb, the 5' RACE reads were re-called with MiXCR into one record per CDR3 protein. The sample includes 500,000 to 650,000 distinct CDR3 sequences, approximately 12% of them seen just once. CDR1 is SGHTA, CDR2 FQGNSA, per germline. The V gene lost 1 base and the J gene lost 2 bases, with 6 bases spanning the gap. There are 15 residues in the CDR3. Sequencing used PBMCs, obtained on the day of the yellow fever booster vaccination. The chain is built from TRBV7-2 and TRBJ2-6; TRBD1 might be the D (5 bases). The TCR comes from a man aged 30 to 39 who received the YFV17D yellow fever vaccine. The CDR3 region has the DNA TGTGCCAGCAGCTTAGTCAGGGCTGGGGCCAACGTCCTGACTTTC. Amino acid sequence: CASSLVRAGANVLTF.